This T cell receptor beta chain comes out of a study of blood T cell repertoires in COVID-19. Across the study: PBMCs, B-cell-depleted T cells, or T cells were the source of the cDNA or gDNA that made up the material.

In the original processing: Reference gene primers were amplified, and this amplification served to estimate nucleated cell counts. The repertoire was sequenced with immunoSEQ multiplex PCR; TCRdb's copy has only in-frame clones and lacks some. That table supplies the V and J calls and clone size; D and trimming were determined from the DNA. This table has approximately 200,000 clones, more than 75% appearing once. Trimming removed 0 bases at V and 0 bases at J, with 6 bases between. The CDR3 extends over 15 amino acids. Germline-derived CDR1 and CDR2 are GTSNPN and SVGIG (reference sequence). This chain uses TRBV30 with TRBJ2-6; D uncertain. The TCR comes from a man aged 50 to 60 who had recovered from COVID-19. What was sequenced was peripheral blood. The CDR3 region is CAWSVAPSGANVLTF. The CDR3 region has the DNA TGTGCCTGGAGTGTAGCTCCCTCTGGGGCCAACGTCCTGACTTTC.